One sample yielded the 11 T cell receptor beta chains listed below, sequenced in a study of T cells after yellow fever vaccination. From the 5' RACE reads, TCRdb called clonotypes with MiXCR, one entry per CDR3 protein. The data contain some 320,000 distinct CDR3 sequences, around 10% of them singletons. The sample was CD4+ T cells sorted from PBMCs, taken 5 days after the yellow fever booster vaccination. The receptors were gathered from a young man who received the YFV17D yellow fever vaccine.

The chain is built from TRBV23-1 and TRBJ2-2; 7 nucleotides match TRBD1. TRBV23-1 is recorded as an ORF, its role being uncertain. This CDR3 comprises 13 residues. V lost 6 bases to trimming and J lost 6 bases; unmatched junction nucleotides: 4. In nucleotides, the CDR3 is TGCGCCAGCAGAGACAGGGTGGCCGGGGAGCTGTTTTTT. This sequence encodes CASRDRVAGELFF.

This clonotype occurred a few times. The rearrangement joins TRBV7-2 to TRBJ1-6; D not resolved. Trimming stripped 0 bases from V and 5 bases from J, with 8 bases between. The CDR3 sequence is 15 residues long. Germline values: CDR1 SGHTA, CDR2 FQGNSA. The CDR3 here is CASSLAETHNSPLHF. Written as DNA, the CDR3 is TGTGCCAGCAGCTTAGCCGAGACACATAATTCACCCCTCCACTTT.

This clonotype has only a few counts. Here the CDR3 reads CASSPMLVGANNEQFF. Here the CDR3 DNA reads TGCGCCAGCAGCCCCATGCTAGTGGGGGCCAACAATGAGCAGTTCTTC. V usage is TRBV5-1 and J usage is TRBJ2-1; a possible D gene is TRBD1 (6 bases). The germline V gene encodes CDR1 SGHRS and CDR2 YFSETQ. With 4 bases removed from V and 5 bases from J, the gap between germline ends came to 19 bases. This CDR3 comprises 16 residues.

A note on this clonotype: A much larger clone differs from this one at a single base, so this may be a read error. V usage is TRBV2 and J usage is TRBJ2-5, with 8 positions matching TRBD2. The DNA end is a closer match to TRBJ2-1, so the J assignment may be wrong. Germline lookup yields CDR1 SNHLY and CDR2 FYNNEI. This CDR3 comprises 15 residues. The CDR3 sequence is CASSGAGTRLETQFF. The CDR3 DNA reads TGTGCCAGCAGTGGGGCGGGGACTAGATTGGAGACCCAGTTCTTC.

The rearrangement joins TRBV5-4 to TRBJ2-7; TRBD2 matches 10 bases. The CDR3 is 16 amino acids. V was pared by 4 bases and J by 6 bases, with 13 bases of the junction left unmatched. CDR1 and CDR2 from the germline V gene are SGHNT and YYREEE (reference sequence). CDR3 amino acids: CASSPSRTSGTFEQYF. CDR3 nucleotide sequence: TGTGCCAGCAGCCCATCACGGACTAGCGGAACCTTCGAGCAGTACTTC.

The CDR3: CASSARYRGSLGKLFF. The CDR3 DNA is TGTGCCAGCAGCGCCCGCTACCGGGGTTCGTTGGGAAAACTGTTTTTT. This sequence joins TRBV7-9 and TRBJ1-4; D unresolved. The CDR3 loop spans 16 amino acids. V lost 5 bases to trimming and J lost 10 bases, with 23 bases between them. Germline CDR1 reads SEHNR; CDR2 reads FQNEAQ (reference sequence).

CDR3 protein: CASASLAVETWEKLFF. CDR3 nucleotides: TGTGCCAGTGCGAGCTTAGCGGTGGAGACTTGGGAAAAACTGTTTTTT. This chain connects TRBV7-9 to TRBJ1-4; D ambiguous. The CDR3 is 16 amino acids. In germline, CDR1 is SEHNR, CDR2 FQNEAQ (reference sequence). The germline V and J ends were trimmed by 9 bases and 8 bases, with 25 bases remaining between them.

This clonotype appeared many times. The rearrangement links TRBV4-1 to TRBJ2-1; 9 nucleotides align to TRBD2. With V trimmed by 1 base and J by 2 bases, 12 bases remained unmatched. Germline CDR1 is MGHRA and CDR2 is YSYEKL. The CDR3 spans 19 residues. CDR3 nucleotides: TGCGCCAGCAGCCAAGGCCCGCCCCCAGCGGGGGGCCCCTACAATGAGCAGTTCTTC. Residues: CASSQGPPPAGGPYNEQFF.

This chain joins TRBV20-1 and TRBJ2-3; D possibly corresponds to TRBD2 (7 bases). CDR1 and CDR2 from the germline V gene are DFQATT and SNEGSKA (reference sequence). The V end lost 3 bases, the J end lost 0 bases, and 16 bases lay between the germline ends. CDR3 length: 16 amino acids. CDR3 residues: CSASGGPTQSTDTQYF. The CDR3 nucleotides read TGCAGTGCTAGCGGGGGGCCAACCCAAAGCACAGATACGCAGTATTTT.

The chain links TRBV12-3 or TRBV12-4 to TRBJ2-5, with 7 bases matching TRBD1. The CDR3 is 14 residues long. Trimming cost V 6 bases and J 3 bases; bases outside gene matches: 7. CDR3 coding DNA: TGTGCCAGCAGGCCGACAGGGAGAGAAGAGACCCAGTACTTC. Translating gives CASRPTGREETQYF.

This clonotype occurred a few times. CDR3 amino acids: CASSTGDRGLWSAGYTF. The CDR3 DNA sequence: TGCGCCAGCAGCACCGGGGACAGGGGGCTTTGGTCTGCTGGCTACACCTTC. The chain links TRBV5-1 to TRBJ1-2; 12 nucleotides align to TRBD1. The CDR3 loop spans 17 amino acids. V was clipped by 4 bases and J by 7 bases; unmatched bases: 14. Germline assignment: CDR1 SGHRS and CDR2 YFSETQ.